The 7 T cell receptor beta chains below come from one sample, sequenced in a study of vaccination and CD4 T cells after COVID-19. Indicated treatment: approximately nine-day PBMC culture with coronavirus spike peptide pools or control peptides (ViraFEST assay). Cultured CD4+ T-cell DNA underwent Oncomine TCR Beta short-read sequencing. TCRdb ran MiXCR on the PCR reads and lists one entry per CDR3 protein. The sample contains under 20,000 distinct CDR3 sequences, under 60% of which appear only once. No antigen has been identified for these receptors. The sample here was CD4+ T cells from blood, cultured in vitro, taken after SARS-CoV-2 vaccination. Source of these receptors: a human donor who had recovered from COVID-19.

This chain connects TRBV11-2 to TRBJ2-3, with 14 bases identical to TRBD2. CDR1 SGHAT and CDR2 FQNNGV come from the germline V gene. J lost 6 bases, V lost 4 bases, and 9 bases had no gene match. The CDR3 is 17 amino acids. The CDR3 here is CASSWRGTSGRGDTQYF. CDR3 DNA: TGTGCCAGCAGCTGGAGAGGGACTAGCGGGAGAGGTGATACGCAGTATTTT.

The V and J genes are TRBV7-2 and TRBJ2-7; tentative D call: TRBD2 (5 bases). Germline lookup yields CDR1 SGHTA and CDR2 FQGNSA. This CDR3 contains 14 residues. The V and J ends lost 5 bases and 4 bases respectively, with 15 bases between them. The CDR3 DNA sequence: TGTGCCAGCAGCATCCCAGGACTGCCATACGAGCAGTACTTC. Translating it yields CASSIPGLPYEQYF.

The rearrangement links TRBV5-5 to TRBJ2-3; the D is unclear. V lost 3 bases and J 2 bases, leaving 4 bases between the germline ends. The CDR3 sequence is 12 residues long. CDR1 and CDR2 from the germline V gene are SGHKS and YYEKEE (reference sequence). The CDR3 DNA is TGTGCCAGCAGCTCGTCCACAGATACGCAGTATTTT. The encoded protein is CASSSSTDTQYF.

The J gene is TRBJ2-5, the V gene TRBV7-3; D possibly matches TRBD1 or TRBD2 (5 bases each). CDR3 length: 13 amino acids. V lost 6 bases and J 2 bases, leaving 10 bases between the germline ends. The V gene's germline CDR1 is SGHTA and CDR2 FQGTGA. The CDR3 loop reads CASSPGAQETQYF. Written as DNA, the CDR3 is TGTGCCAGCAGTCCCGGGGCACAAGAGACCCAGTACTTC.

This chain joins TRBV6-4 and TRBJ2-1; 7 nucleotides match TRBD2. Germline V gene data show CDR1 as MRHNA and CDR2 as SNTAGT. This CDR3 contains 14 residues. Trimming at V came to 4 bases and at J to 6 bases, leaving 6 bases not matched to a gene. The CDR3 DNA reads as TGTGCCAGCAGTGCAGCGGGACTCCCCAATGAGCAGTTCTTC. This codes for CASSAAGLPNEQFF.

J is TRBJ1-3 and V is TRBV20-1; TRBD1 matches at 7 bases. The CDR3 has 16 amino acids. After removal of 0 bases from V and 2 bases from J, the junction contained 7 bases not matched to a gene. The germline gives CDR1 DFQATT, CDR2 SNEGSKA (reference sequence). The CDR3 here is CSARDASRGTGNTIYF. The CDR3 coding sequence is TGCAGTGCTAGAGATGCGTCCAGGGGGACTGGAAACACCATATATTTT.

CDR3 in DNA: TGCAGTGCTACTATACTCGGGGAAGCTTTCTTT. Translated, it gives CSATILGEAFF. The genes are TRBV20-1 and TRBJ1-1; D uncertain. Germline V gene data show CDR1 as DFQATT and CDR2 as SNEGSKA (reference sequence). The CDR3 runs 11 residues. V was pared by 4 bases and J by 8 bases, with 11 bases between.